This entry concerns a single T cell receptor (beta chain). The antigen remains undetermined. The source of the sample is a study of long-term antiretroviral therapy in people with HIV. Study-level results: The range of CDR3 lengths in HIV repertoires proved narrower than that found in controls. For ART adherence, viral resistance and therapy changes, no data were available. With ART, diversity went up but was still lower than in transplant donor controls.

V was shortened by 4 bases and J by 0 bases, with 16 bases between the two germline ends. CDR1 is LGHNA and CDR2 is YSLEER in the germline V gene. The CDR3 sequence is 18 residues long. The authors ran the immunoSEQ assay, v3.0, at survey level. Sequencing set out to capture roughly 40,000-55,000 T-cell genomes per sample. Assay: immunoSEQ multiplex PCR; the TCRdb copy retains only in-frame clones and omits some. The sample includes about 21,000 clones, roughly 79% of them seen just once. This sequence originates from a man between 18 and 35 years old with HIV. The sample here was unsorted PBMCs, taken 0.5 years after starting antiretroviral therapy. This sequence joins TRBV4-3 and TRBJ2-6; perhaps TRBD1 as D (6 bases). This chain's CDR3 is CASSPQTGDSSGANVLTF. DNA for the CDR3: TGCGCCAGCAGCCCCCAGACAGGCGATAGCTCTGGGGCCAACGTCCTGACTTTC.